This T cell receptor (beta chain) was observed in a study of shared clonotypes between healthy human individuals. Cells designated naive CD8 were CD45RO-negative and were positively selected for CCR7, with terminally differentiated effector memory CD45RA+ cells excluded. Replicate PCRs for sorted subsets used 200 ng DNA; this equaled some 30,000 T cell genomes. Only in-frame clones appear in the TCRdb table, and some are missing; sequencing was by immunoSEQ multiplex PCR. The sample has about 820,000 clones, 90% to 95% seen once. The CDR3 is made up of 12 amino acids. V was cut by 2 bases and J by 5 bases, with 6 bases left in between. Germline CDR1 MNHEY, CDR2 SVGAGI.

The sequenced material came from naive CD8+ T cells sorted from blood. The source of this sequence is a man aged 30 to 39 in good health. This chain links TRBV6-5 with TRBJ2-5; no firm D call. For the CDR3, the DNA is TGTGCCAGCAGTTACGGAACGGAGACCCAGTACTTC. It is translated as CASSYGTETQYF.